What follows are 2 T cell receptor beta chains derived from one specimen sequenced in a study of CD8 T cells in ankylosing spondylitis. Whole-study results and caveats: In ankylosing spondylitis blood, a motif of 7 to 9 highly homologous TCR beta variants appeared characteristic.

Their antigens are not known. MiXCR was run by TCRdb on the 5' RACE reads, yielding one entry per CDR3 protein. The sample consists of about 750,000 distinct CDR3 sequences, under 20% of them appearing once. The sequenced sample was blood, either unsorted or a sorted T cell fraction (not recorded which). All receptors come from a male donor with ankylosing spondylitis.

V gene TRBV6-5 combines with J gene TRBJ2-5, with a tentative D call TRBD1 (6 bases). V dropped 3 bases and J dropped 6 bases, with 11 bases sitting between them. The CDR3 has 13 amino acids. Germline CDR1 MNHEY, CDR2 SVGAGI. The CDR3 coding sequence is TGTGCCAGCAGTTATGGGGGCCGAAAGACCCAGTACTTC. Amino acid sequence: CASSYGGRKTQYF.

The V call is TRBV5-1, the J call TRBJ2-1, with D possibly TRBD2 on 6 matching bases. This CDR3 has 17 residues. V lost 1 base, J lost 2 bases, and 16 bases lay in between. Germline V gene sequence: CDR1 SGHRS, CDR2 YFSETQ. The CDR3 DNA sequence: TGCGCCAGCAGCTTGAGGTGGAGGGAGGATCCCTACAATGAGCAGTTCTTC. Protein product: CASSLRWREDPYNEQFF.